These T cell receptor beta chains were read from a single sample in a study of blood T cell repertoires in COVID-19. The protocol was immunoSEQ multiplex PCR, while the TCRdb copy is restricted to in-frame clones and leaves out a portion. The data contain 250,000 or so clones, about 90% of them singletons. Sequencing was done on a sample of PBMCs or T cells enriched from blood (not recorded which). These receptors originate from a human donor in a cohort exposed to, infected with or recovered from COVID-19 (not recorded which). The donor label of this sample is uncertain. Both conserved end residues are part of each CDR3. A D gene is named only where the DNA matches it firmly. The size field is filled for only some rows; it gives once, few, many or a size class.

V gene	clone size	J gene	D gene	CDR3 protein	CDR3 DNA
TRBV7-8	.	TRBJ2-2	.	CASSLVQYTGELFF	TGTGCCAGCAGCTTAGTCCAGTACACCGGGGAGCTGTTTTTT
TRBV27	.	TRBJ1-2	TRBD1	CASSFGGEGTGAGYTF	TGTGCCAGCAGTTTCGGGGGAGAGGGGACAGGGGCTGGCTACACCTTC
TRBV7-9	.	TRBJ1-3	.	CASSLDNSRNTIYF	TGTGCCAGCAGCTTAGATAACAGCCGGAACACCATATATTTT
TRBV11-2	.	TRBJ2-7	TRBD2	CASSPGKWGGNYEQYF	TGTGCCAGCAGCCCAGGGAAGTGGGGAGGGAATTACGAGCAGTACTTC
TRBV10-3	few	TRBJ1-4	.	CAIGDQGNAEKLFF	TGTGCCATCGGGGACCAGGGGAACGCGGAAAAACTGTTTTTT
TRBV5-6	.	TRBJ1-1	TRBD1	CASSLVPGGLNTEAFF	TGTGCCAGCAGCTTGGTACCAGGGGGCTTGAACACTGAAGCTTTCTTT
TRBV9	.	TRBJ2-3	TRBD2	CASSMGLAGGLGTQYF	TGTGCCAGCAGCATGGGACTAGCGGGGGGGCTGGGTACGCAGTATTTT
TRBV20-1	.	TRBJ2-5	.	CSASGGVETQYF	TGCAGTGCTAGTGGCGGGGTAGAGACCCAGTACTTC
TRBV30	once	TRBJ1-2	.	CAWRLGRAEGFYGYTF	TGTGCCTGGAGATTAGGGAGGGCGGAGGGATTCTATGGCTACACCTTC
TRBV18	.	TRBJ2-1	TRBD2	CASSPETSGGRNEQFF	TGTGCCAGCTCACCGGAGACTAGCGGGGGGCGCAATGAGCAGTTCTTC
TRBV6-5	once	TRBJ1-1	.	CASSYSRGSNTEAFF	TGTGCCAGCAGTTACTCGAGGGGGTCGAACACTGAAGCTTTCTTT
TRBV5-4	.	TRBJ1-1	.	CASSPGGYSANTEAFF	TGTGCCAGCAGCCCCGGGGGTTATTCGGCGAACACTGAAGCTTTCTTT
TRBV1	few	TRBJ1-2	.	CTSSRGTGFDYGYTF	TGCACCAGCAGTCGTGGGACAGGATTCGACTATGGCTACACCTTC
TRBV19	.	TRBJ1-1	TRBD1	CASSIASGTGDTEAFF	TGTGCCAGTAGTATAGCCTCTGGGACAGGGGATACTGAAGCTTTCTTT
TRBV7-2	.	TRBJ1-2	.	CASSQEGIYGYTF	TGTGCCAGCAGCCAGGAGGGAATCTATGGCTACACCTTC
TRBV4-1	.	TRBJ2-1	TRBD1	CASSQERGTGPPYNEQFF	TGCGCCAGCAGCCAAGAACGCGGGACAGGACCCCCGTACAATGAGCAGTTCTTC
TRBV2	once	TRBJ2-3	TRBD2	CASSDPSGVSTDTQYF	TGTGCCAGCAGTGACCCCAGCGGGGTTAGCACAGATACGCAGTATTTT
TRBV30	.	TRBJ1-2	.	CAWSSDSYNYGYTF	TGTGCCTGGAGTTCGGACAGTTACAACTATGGCTACACCTTC